This TCR beta chain was identified in a study of cytomegalovirus exposure and HLA in healthy donors. Germline lookup yields CDR1 SEHNR and CDR2 FQNEAQ (reference sequence). CDR3 size: 11 residues. Trimming took off 5 bases at V and 8 bases at J, with 9 bases between the two ends. The PCR used 60 Vbeta and 13 Jbeta primers. Using immunoSEQ multiplex PCR, the repertoire was profiled, and TCRdb retains in-frame clones only, with some absent. Of 170,000 or so clones in the sample, around three quarters were seen once. Sample: PBMCs. The clonotype was recovered from a woman aged 25-40 years in good health and CMV-seronegative. The rearrangement joins TRBV7-9 to TRBJ1-1; TRBD1 is a possible D gene (6 bases). CDR3 sequence reads: CASSTGQEAFF. CDR3 sequence (DNA): TGTGCCAGCAGCACCGGACAGGAAGCTTTCTTT.